The 3 T cell receptor beta chains in this list originate from one sample, sequenced in a study of control samples from healthy donors and cancer patients. Sequencing was performed with immunoSEQ multiplex PCR; in TCRdb, only in-frame clones are kept and a portion is missing. The table records fewer than 200,000 clones, 85% to 95% of them present only once. Sequencing was performed on blood. The source is a woman aged 55-75 years in good health.

The gene calls are TRBV18 and TRBJ1-6; weak D call: TRBD1 (5 bases). Germline loops: CDR1 KGHSH, CDR2 LQKENI. V lost 3 bases and J lost 7, with 16 bases in between. This CDR3 spans 16 amino acids. The CDR3 loop is CASSPPQGQGNSPLHF. The CDR3 nucleotides are TGTGCCAGCTCACCCCCCCAGGGTCAGGGAAATTCACCCCTCCACTTT. Together with reference TRBV18 and TRBJ1-6, the CDR3 gives the full variable domain: NAGVMQNPRHLVRRRGQEARLRCSPMKGHSHVYWYRQLPEEGLKFMVYLQKENIIDESGMPKERFSAEFPKEGPSILRIQQVVRGDSAAYFCASSPPQGQGNSPLHFGNGTRLTVT.

J is TRBJ1-3 and V is TRBV30; D is ambiguous. This CDR3 region has 12 residues. Germline V gives CDR1 GTSNPN, CDR2 SVGIG (reference sequence). The V gene lost 2 bases and the J gene lost 3 bases, with 5 bases spanning the gap. The CDR3 sequence is CAWSFRGNTIYF. CDR3 nucleotide sequence: TGTGCCTGGAGTTTCCGTGGAAACACCATATATTTT.

Written as DNA, the CDR3 is TGTGCCAGCACCCTGGGGACCCGGGGGGGCCCCGATACGCAGTATTTT. Translation: CASTLGTRGGPDTQYF. The rearrangement links TRBV7-8 to TRBJ2-3, with 8 bases matching TRBD2. CDR1 is SGHVS, CDR2 FQNEAQ, per germline. The CDR3 has 16 amino acids. V lost 7 bases to trimming and J lost 6 bases; unmatched junction nucleotides: 15.